Below, 31 T cell receptor beta chains from the same sample are listed, as sequenced in a study of memory CD4+ T cells and cytomegalovirus serostatus. Sequencing was performed with immunoSEQ multiplex PCR; in TCRdb, only in-frame clones are kept and a portion is missing. The table lists approximately 27,000 clones, 60% to 85% of them singletons, with roughly 1.1% in the top ten. Single viable CD3+CD4+CD8-CD45RO+ cells were sorted as the memory CD4+ T cells. Sequencing was carried out using memory CD4+ T cells from blood. These receptors were obtained from an adult in good health and CMV-seronegative.

The rearrangement joins TRBV5-6 to TRBJ2-5; D might be TRBD1 (5 bases). Trimming pared 3 bases from V and 3 bases from J, leaving 18 bases between. Germline CDR1 reads SGHDT; CDR2 reads YYEEEE. The CDR3 has 16 residues. Written as DNA, the CDR3 is TGTGCCAGCAGCTGGGGCGACCCTAGGAGAGAAGAGACCCAGTACTTC. It specifies CASSWGDPRREETQYF.

V gene TRBV5-8 combines with J gene TRBJ2-3; D ambiguous. CDR3 size: 14 residues. CDR1 and CDR2 (germline): SGHTS, YDEGEE. V lost 4 bases and J 4 bases, leaving 13 bases between the germline ends. CDR3 amino acids: CASSAATYPDTQYF. As DNA, the CDR3 is TGTGCCAGCAGCGCTGCTACCTACCCAGATACGCAGTATTTT.

This rearrangement joins TRBV5-1 to TRBJ2-1; D remains ambiguous. Germline V gives CDR1 SGHRS, CDR2 YFSETQ. The CDR3 runs 15 residues. V was trimmed by 4 bases and J by 4 bases, leaving 15 bases between them. This CDR3 reads CASSPSLDRYNEQFF. CDR3 DNA: TGCGCCAGCAGCCCCTCGTTGGACCGTTACAATGAGCAGTTCTTC.

The chain joins TRBV30 to TRBJ1-1; perhaps TRBD1 as D (5 bases). The CDR3 spans 12 residues. The V end lost 0 bases, the J end lost 11 bases, and 13 bases lay between the germline ends. CDR1 and CDR2 from the germline V gene are GTSNPN and SVGIG (reference sequence). For the CDR3, the DNA is TGTGCCTGGAGTGTACCCAGGGAGAACGCTTTCTTT. This gives the protein CAWSVPRENAFF.

The chain uses TRBV10-3 and TRBJ2-1; 13 nucleotides match TRBD2. The germline CDR1 and CDR2 sequences are ENHRY and SYGVKD. This CDR3 spans 14 amino acids. Unmatched junction bases numbered 4, after V lost 5 bases and J lost 9 bases. DNA of the CDR3: TGTGCCATCAGTCCGGGACTAGCGGGGTTTGAGCAGTTCTTC. It specifies CAISPGLAGFEQFF.

This chain connects TRBV15 to TRBJ2-7; D ambiguous. V was clipped by 0 bases and J by 6 bases, with 6 bases between them. This CDR3 has 12 residues. Germline V CDR1 and CDR2: LNHNV, YYDKDF (reference sequence). CDR3 nucleotide sequence: TGTGCCACCAGCAGAGATCGTATCGAGCAGTACTTC. Its translation: CATSRDRIEQYF. The full variable domain, in which reference TRBV15 and TRBJ2-7 provide the parts outside the CDR3, is DAMVIQNPRYQVTQFGKPVTLSCSQTLNHNVMYWYQQKSSQAPKLLFHYYDKDFNNEADTPDNFQSRRPNTSFCFLDIRSPGLGDTAMYLCATSRDRIEQYFGPGTRLTVT.

V usage is TRBV7-2 and J usage is TRBJ2-5; D is uncertain. The germline V gene encodes CDR1 SGHTA and CDR2 FQGNSA. Deletions cut 5 bases from V and 0 bases from J, with 4 bases between. The CDR3 is 12 amino acids. Written as DNA, the CDR3 is TGTGCCAGCAGCCAAAACCAAGAGACCCAGTACTTC. This encodes CASSQNQETQYF.

The rearrangement uses TRBV6-5 and TRBJ2-5; the D is unclear. CDR1 and CDR2 from the germline V gene are MNHEY and SVGAGI. The CDR3 has 13 residues. V lost 6 bases, J lost 4 bases, and 12 bases lay in between. CDR3 DNA sequence: TGTGCCAGCAGCCGTAAAGAGAGAGAGACCCAGTACTTC. Its translation is CASSRKERETQYF.

This chain links TRBV6-5 with TRBJ2-7, with 8 bases fitting TRBD2. The CDR3 sequence is 16 residues long. J gave up 2 bases and V 2 bases, and 8 bases lay outside the gene matches. CDR1 is MNHEY, CDR2 SVGAGI, per germline. The CDR3 sequence: CASSYPLGREAYEQYF. The CDR3 nucleotides read TGTGCCAGCAGTTACCCCCTAGGGCGGGAGGCCTACGAGCAGTACTTC.

The chain carries TRBV27 and TRBJ1-1; D is perhaps TRBD1 (5 bases). CDR3 size: 14 residues. Looked up from germline, CDR1 is MNHEY and CDR2 is SMNVEV (reference sequence). Deletions cut 2 bases from V and 6 bases from J, with 13 bases between. CDR3 DNA sequence: TGTGCCAGCAGTTTAGGGACCCTGGGGGCTGAAGCTTTCTTT. Translated, it gives CASSLGTLGAEAFF.

The V call is TRBV10-3, the J call TRBJ2-5; D may be TRBD1 (6 bases). The V and J ends lost 2 bases and 4 bases respectively, with 14 bases between them. This CDR3 is built from 15 residues. Germline assignment: CDR1 ENHRY and CDR2 SYGVKD. CDR3 sequence reads: CAISEPGQGTETQYF. The CDR3 DNA follows: TGTGCCATCAGTGAGCCTGGGCAGGGGACAGAGACCCAGTACTTC.

The V gene is TRBV6-6, the J gene TRBJ2-1; D uncertain. Trimming removed 0 bases at V and 9 bases at J, with 9 bases between. The germline CDR1 and CDR2 sequences are MNHNY and SVGAGI (reference sequence). This CDR3 spans 13 amino acids. This CDR3 reads CASSYSDVSEQFF. CDR3 sequence (DNA): TGTGCCAGCAGTTACTCGGACGTCTCTGAGCAGTTCTTC.

The V call is TRBV6-5, the J call TRBJ2-1, with 8 positions matching TRBD2. J gave up 7 bases and V 4 bases, and 12 bases lay outside the gene matches. The CDR3 contains 16 residues. Per germline, CDR1 MNHEY and CDR2 SVGAGI. The CDR3 loop is CASSSGRGAGVNEQFF. For the CDR3, the DNA is TGTGCCAGCAGTTCCGGTCGTGGAGCGGGAGTTAATGAGCAGTTCTTC.

This chain connects TRBV7-9 to TRBJ1-2; D remains ambiguous. Germline V gene lookup returns CDR1 SEHNR and CDR2 FQNEAQ (reference sequence). CDR3 length: 13 residues. The V end lost 1 base, the J end lost 5 bases, and 8 bases lay between the germline ends. The CDR3 region is CASSLGSAYGYTF. CDR3 nucleotides: TGTGCCAGCAGCTTAGGCTCAGCTTATGGCTACACCTTC.

The chain recombines TRBV5-1 with TRBJ1-1, with a tentative D call TRBD1 (6 bases). This CDR3 is built from 14 residues. The ends were cut back, 4 bases at V and 4 bases at J, with 14 bases in the middle. Germline CDR1 and CDR2: SGHRS and YFSETQ. The CDR3 loop reads CASSTLGGGTEAFF. For the CDR3, the DNA is TGCGCCAGCAGCACCCTAGGGGGGGGCACTGAAGCTTTCTTT.

This chain uses TRBV7-2 with TRBJ2-3; D gene uncertain. The germline V and J ends were trimmed by 0 bases and 5 bases, with 6 bases remaining between them. The CDR3 has 13 residues. The germline V gene has CDR1 SGHTA and CDR2 FQGNSA. The CDR3 sequence is CASSLALRDTQYF. Here the CDR3 DNA reads TGTGCCAGCAGCTTAGCGCTCAGAGATACGCAGTATTTT.

As DNA, the CDR3 is TGTGCCCCCAGGACGGAGCCCCTCCACTTT. Residues: CAPRTEPLHF. The chain is built from TRBV19 and TRBJ1-6; no definite D call. Germline V gene data show CDR1 as LNHDA and CDR2 as SQIVND (reference sequence). The CDR3 consists of 10 residues. Trimming stripped 11 bases from V and 13 bases from J, with 12 bases between. Supplemented by reference TRBV19 and TRBJ1-6, the full variable domain reads DGGITQSPKYLFRKEGQNVTLSCEQNLNHDAMYWYRQDPGQGLRLIYYSQIVNDFQKGDIAEGYSVSREKKESFPLTVTSAQKNPTAFYLCAPRTEPLHFGNGTRLTVT.

The chain employs TRBV27 and TRBJ1-5, with D possibly TRBD1 on 6 matching bases. CDR1 and CDR2 (germline): MNHEY, SMNVEV (reference sequence). The CDR3 sequence is 15 residues long. Trimming took off 6 bases at V and 6 bases at J, with 18 bases between the two ends. CDR3 bases: TGTGCCAGCAGCTTCGGCGGGGGGCAGGGTCAGCCCCAGCATTTT. It specifies CASSFGGGQGQPQHF.

J is TRBJ1-1 and V is TRBV7-9; D uncertain. Germline values: CDR1 SEHNR, CDR2 FQNEAQ (reference sequence). CDR3 length equals 13 residues. Trimming took off 2 bases at V and 5 bases at J, with 9 bases between the two ends. The CDR3 DNA is TGTGCCAGCAGCTTAAGAACCGCTACTGAAGCTTTCTTT. Its translation is CASSLRTATEAFF.

This clone was seen a single time. The rearrangement uses TRBV30 and TRBJ1-5; D is possibly TRBD1 (5 bases). From germline, CDR1 is GTSNPN and CDR2 SVGIG (reference sequence). The ends were cut back, 6 bases at V and 4 bases at J, with 16 bases in the middle. CDR3 length equals 14 residues. CDR3 sequence (DNA): TGTGCCTGTGTGGCAGGGAATAGTAATCAGCCCCAGCATTTT. Residues: CACVAGNSNQPQHF.

The J gene is TRBJ2-6, the V gene TRBV11-2; D call uncertain. The CDR3 contains 19 residues. Germline assignment: CDR1 SGHAT and CDR2 FQNNGV. Trimming cost V 2 bases and J 0 bases, with 17 bases left between them. CDR3 nucleotide sequence: TGTGCCAGCAGCTTAAACCCCACAGCCGGAATCTCTGGGGCCAACGTCCTGACTTTC. Its translation: CASSLNPTAGISGANVLTF.

The sample holds one count of this clone. This chain links TRBV9 with TRBJ2-3; 8 bases map to TRBD1. Germline CDR1 and CDR2: SGDLS and YYNGEE. This CDR3 contains 15 residues. J gave up 2 bases and V 4 bases, and 6 bases lay outside the gene matches. The DNA for the CDR3 is TGTGCCAGCAGCCCCGGACAGGGTTTCACAGATACGCAGTATTTT. This translates into CASSPGQGFTDTQYF. The full variable domain, in which reference TRBV9 and TRBJ2-3 provide the parts outside the CDR3, is DSGVTQTPKHLITATGQRVTLRCSPRSGDLSVYWYQQSLDQGLQFLIQYYNGEERAKGNILERFSAQQFPDLHSELNLSSLELGDSALYFCASSPGQGFTDTQYFGPGTRLTVL.

The rearrangement uses TRBV15 and TRBJ1-4; the match to TRBD1 covers 7 bases. The V and J ends lost 8 bases and 5 bases, in that order; junction bases with no gene match: 11. CDR1 is LNHNV and CDR2 is YYDKDF in the germline V gene (reference sequence). This CDR3 is 15 amino acids long. This CDR3 is CATVKGGGKNEKLFF. CDR3 coding DNA: TGTGCCACCGTTAAAGGGGGCGGCAAAAATGAAAAACTGTTTTTT.

CDR3 coding DNA: TGTGCCAGCAGCGAGTGGGGTGGAGAAGATACGCAGTATTTT. Residues: CASSEWGGEDTQYF. V gene TRBV7-9 combines with J gene TRBJ2-3, with D uncertain. The germline gives CDR1 SEHNR, CDR2 FQNEAQ (reference sequence). Trimming removed 5 bases at V and 5 bases at J, with 14 bases between. The CDR3 is made up of 14 amino acids. The entire variable domain, with the rest obtained from reference TRBV7-9 and TRBJ2-3, is as follows: DTGVSQNPRHKITKRGQNVTFRCDPISEHNRLYWYRQTLGQGPEFLTYFQNEAQLEKSRLLSDRFSAERPKGSFSTLEIQRTEQGDSAMYLCASSEWGGEDTQYFGPGTRLTVL.

The chain employs TRBV7-9 and TRBJ1-1; 7 nucleotides align to TRBD1. The CDR3 extends over 15 amino acids. V gave up 5 bases and J gave up 1 base; unmatched junction bases: 7. Per germline, CDR1 SEHNR and CDR2 FQNEAQ (reference sequence). DNA of the CDR3: TGTGCCAGCAGCCCGACAGGGTTTACGAACACTGAAGCTTTCTTT. Encoded protein: CASSPTGFTNTEAFF.

The chain combines TRBV14 with TRBJ1-2; D gene unclear. The V gene lost 2 bases and the J gene lost 2 bases, with 9 bases spanning the gap. This CDR3 is 14 amino acids long. Germline loops: CDR1 SGHDN, CDR2 FVKESK. The CDR3 sequence: CASSQSTPNYGYTF. The CDR3 DNA is TGTGCCAGCAGCCAAAGTACCCCGAACTATGGCTACACCTTC.

V and J are TRBV15 and TRBJ1-6; D not resolved. Trimming left V 3 bases short and J 7 bases short, with 10 bases between. The CDR3 spans 14 residues. Germline V CDR1 and CDR2: LNHNV, YYDKDF (reference sequence). The CDR3 sequence is CATSRDFGNSPLHF. The CDR3 DNA sequence: TGTGCCACCAGCAGGGACTTTGGGAATTCACCCCTCCACTTT.

V gene TRBV6-6 combines with J gene TRBJ1-5; tentative D call: TRBD1 (5 bases). Germline CDR1 and CDR2: MNHNY and SVGAGI (reference sequence). The V gene lost 5 bases and the J gene lost 2 bases, with 10 bases spanning the gap. The CDR3 length is 14 residues. The DNA for the CDR3 is TGTGCCAGCAGTCAGGGTTTCGGCAATCAGCCCCAGCATTTT. The encoded protein is CASSQGFGNQPQHF.

The rearrangement links TRBV5-1 to TRBJ1-6; 8 bases fit TRBD1. The V and J ends lost 4 bases and 5 bases, in that order; junction bases with no gene match: 11. The length of the CDR3 is 17 residues. Germline CDR1 and CDR2: SGHRS and YFSETQ. This CDR3 is CASSPGQGGWDNSPLHF. The CDR3 coding sequence is TGCGCCAGCAGCCCCGGACAGGGCGGTTGGGATAATTCACCCCTCCACTTT.

The chain uses TRBV28 and TRBJ2-5, with D possibly TRBD2 on 6 matching bases. Deletions cut 2 bases from V and 13 bases from J, with 26 bases between. The CDR3 loop spans 16 amino acids. CDR1 and CDR2 (germline): MDHEN, SYDVKM. This chain's CDR3 is CASSLSSGQVRKEGYF. In nucleotides, the CDR3 is TGTGCCAGCAGTTTAAGTTCGGGCCAGGTTCGAAAGGAGGGGTACTTC.

The V and J genes are TRBV28 and TRBJ2-7, with D hard to call. V lost 2 bases and J 5 bases, leaving 13 bases between the germline ends. There are 14 residues in the CDR3. The germline V gene has CDR1 MDHEN and CDR2 SYDVKM. CDR3 region: CASSLRQILHEQYF. The CDR3 nucleotides read TGTGCCAGCAGTTTAAGGCAGATACTCCACGAGCAGTACTTC.